The clone carrying this TCR beta chain was detected ten times or more. Its antigen is undetermined. In TCRdb, the PCR reads were re-called with MiXCR into one record per CDR3 protein. The table shows approximately 630,000 distinct CDR3 sequences, with approximately 24% occurring only once. This sample is drawn from a study of molecular identifiers for immune sequencing clone quantification. Study-level points and caveats: The share of molecules held by clones above 20 RNA copies was over 97% in effector cells and under 1% in naive cells.

Germline CDR1 is SGDLS and CDR2 is YYNGEE. The V gene end was trimmed by 3 bases and the J gene end by 8 bases; junction bases not matched to a gene: 17. This CDR3 has 17 residues. The TCR comes from a human donor in good health. Some libraries in this study had Jurkat cell RNA spiked in. V and J are TRBV9 and TRBJ1-2, with 9 nucleotides matching TRBD1. The sample taken for sequencing was naive CD8+ T cells from blood, with Jurkat cell RNA spiked in. The sample's subset: FACS-sorted CD8+CD4-CCR7+CD45RA+ naive T cells. CDR3 sequence reads: CASSGTGAAGGPNGYTF. The CDR3 nucleotides read TGTGCCAGCAGCGGGACAGGGGCCGCGGGGGGCCCCAACGGCTACACCTTC.